This TCR beta chain was retrieved from a study of blood T cell repertoires in COVID-19. Per the original methods: Researchers report that nucleated cell counts were estimated from reference gene primer amplification. Clones were sequenced by immunoSEQ multiplex PCR, and TCRdb holds only the in-frame ones, with some missing. The V and J calls and clone size come from that table; D and trimming were worked out from the DNA. The table records more than 200,000 clones, roughly 84% of them present only once. This CDR3 has 16 amino acids. J gave up 6 bases and V 7 bases, and 7 bases lay outside the gene matches. Germline V lookup: CDR1 MNHEY, CDR2 SMNVEV (reference sequence).

The sample comprised peripheral blood. This chain uses TRBV27 with TRBJ2-2; 14 bases are shared with TRBD2. The sequence derives from a man in his fifties or sixties with acute or convalescent COVID-19. The CDR3 coding sequence is TGTGCCAGCACCAAAGGGACTAGCGGGGGTTCCGGGGAGCTGTTTTTT. Protein sequence: CASTKGTSGGSGELFF.